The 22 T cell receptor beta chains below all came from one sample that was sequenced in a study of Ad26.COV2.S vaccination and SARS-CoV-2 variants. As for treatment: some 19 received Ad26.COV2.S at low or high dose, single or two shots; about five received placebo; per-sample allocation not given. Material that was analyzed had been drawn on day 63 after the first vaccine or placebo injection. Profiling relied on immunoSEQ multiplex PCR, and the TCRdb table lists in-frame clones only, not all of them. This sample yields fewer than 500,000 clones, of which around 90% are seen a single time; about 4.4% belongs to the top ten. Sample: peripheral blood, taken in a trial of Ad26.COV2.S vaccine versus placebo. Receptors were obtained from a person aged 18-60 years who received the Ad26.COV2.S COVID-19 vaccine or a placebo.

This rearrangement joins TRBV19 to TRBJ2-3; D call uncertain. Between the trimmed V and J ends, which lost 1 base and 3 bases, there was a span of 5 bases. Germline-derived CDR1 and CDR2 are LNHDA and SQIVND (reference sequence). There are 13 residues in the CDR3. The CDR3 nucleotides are TGTGCCAGTAGTATAGGAACGACAGATACGCAGTATTTT. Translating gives CASSIGTTDTQYF. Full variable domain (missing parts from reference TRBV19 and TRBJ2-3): DGGITQSPKYLFRKEGQNVTLSCEQNLNHDAMYWYRQDPGQGLRLIYYSQIVNDFQKGDIAEGYSVSREKKESFPLTVTSAQKNPTAFYLCASSIGTTDTQYFGPGTRLTVL.

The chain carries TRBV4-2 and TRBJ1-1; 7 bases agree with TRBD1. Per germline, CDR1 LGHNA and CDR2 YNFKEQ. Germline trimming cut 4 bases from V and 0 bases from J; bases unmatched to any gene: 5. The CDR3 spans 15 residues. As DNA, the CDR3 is TGTGCCAGCAGCCTCAGGACAGGTTTGAACACTGAAGCTTTCTTT. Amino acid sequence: CASSLRTGLNTEAFF.

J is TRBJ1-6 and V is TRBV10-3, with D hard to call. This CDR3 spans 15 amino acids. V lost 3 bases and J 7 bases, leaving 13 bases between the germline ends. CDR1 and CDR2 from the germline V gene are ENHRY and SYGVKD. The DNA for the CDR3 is TGTGCCATCAGTGATAAGGGAATTGTCAATTCACCCCTCCACTTT. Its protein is CAISDKGIVNSPLHF.

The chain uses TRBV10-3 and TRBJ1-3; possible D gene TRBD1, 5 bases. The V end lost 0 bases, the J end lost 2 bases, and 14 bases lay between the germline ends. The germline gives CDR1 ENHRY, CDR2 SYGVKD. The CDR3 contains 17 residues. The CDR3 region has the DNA TGTGCCATCAGTGAGTCGAGCGGGACTGATACTGGAAACACCATATATTTT. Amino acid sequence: CAISESSGTDTGNTIYF.

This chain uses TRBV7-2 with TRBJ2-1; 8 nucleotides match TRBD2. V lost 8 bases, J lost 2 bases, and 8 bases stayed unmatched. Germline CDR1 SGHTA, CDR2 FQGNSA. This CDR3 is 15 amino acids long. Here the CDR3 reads CASSLSGGPYNEQFF. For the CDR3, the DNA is TGTGCCAGCTCTTTATCGGGAGGGCCCTACAATGAGCAGTTCTTC.

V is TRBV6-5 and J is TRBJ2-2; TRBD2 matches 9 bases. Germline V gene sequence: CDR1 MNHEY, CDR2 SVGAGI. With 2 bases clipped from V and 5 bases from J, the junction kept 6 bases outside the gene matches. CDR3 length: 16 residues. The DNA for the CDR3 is TGTGCCAGCAGTTACAACAGCGGGAGGAGGACCGGGGAGCTGTTTTTT. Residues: CASSYNSGRRTGELFF.

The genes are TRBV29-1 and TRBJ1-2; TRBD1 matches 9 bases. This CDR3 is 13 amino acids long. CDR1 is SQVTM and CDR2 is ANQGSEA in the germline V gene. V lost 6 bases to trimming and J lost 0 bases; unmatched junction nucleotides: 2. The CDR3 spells CSVGDRANYGYTF. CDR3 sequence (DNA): TGCAGCGTGGGGGACAGGGCTAACTATGGCTACACCTTC.

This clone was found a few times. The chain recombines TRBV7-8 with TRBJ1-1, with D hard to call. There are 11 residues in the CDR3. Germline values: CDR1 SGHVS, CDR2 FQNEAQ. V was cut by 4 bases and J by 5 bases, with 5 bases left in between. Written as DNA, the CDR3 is TGTGCCAGCAGCTCACAGACTGAAGCTTTCTTT. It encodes CASSSQTEAFF. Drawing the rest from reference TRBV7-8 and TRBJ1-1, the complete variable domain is GAGVSQSPRYKVAKRGQDVALRCDPISGHVSLFWYQQALGQGPEFLTYFQNEAQLDKSGLPSDRFFAERPEGSVSTLKIQRTQQEDSAVYLCASSSQTEAFFGQGTRLTVV.

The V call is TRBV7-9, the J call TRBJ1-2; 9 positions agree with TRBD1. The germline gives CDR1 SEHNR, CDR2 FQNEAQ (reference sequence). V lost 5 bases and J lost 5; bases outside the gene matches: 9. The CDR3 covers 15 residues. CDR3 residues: CASSDSDRGVYGYTF. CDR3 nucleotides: TGTGCCAGCAGCGACTCGGACAGGGGAGTTTATGGCTACACCTTC. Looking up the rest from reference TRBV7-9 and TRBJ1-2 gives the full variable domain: DTGVSQNPRHKITKRGQNVTFRCDPISEHNRLYWYRQTLGQGPEFLTYFQNEAQLEKSRLLSDRFSAERPKGSFSTLEIQRTEQGDSAMYLCASSDSDRGVYGYTFGSGTRLTVV.

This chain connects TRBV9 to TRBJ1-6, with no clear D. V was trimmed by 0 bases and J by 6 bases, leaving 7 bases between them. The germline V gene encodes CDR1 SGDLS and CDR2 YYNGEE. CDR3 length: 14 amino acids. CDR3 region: CASSVADFNSPLHF. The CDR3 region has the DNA TGTGCCAGCAGCGTAGCTGACTTTAATTCACCCCTCCACTTT.

The CDR3 reads CASSPGGNTIYF. The CDR3 bases are TGTGCCAGCAGCCCAGGGGGAAACACCATATATTTT. The V gene is TRBV9, the J gene TRBJ1-3, with D possibly being TRBD1 (5 bases). This CDR3 region has 12 residues. V was cut by 4 bases and J by 4 bases, with 6 bases left in between. Germline CDR1 reads SGDLS; CDR2 reads YYNGEE. Full variable domain (rest looked up from reference TRBV9 and TRBJ1-3): DSGVTQTPKHLITATGQRVTLRCSPRSGDLSVYWYQQSLDQGLQFLIQYYNGEERAKGNILERFSAQQFPDLHSELNLSSLELGDSALYFCASSPGGNTIYFGEGSWLTVV.

The CDR3 DNA is TGTGCCTGGAGTGTAAAGTTGAGGGGGGAAGGGCAGTACTTC. It yields the protein CAWSVKLRGEGQYF. The chain has TRBV30 and TRBJ2-7, with D perhaps matching TRBD1 or TRBD2 (6 bases each). The CDR3 runs to 14 residues. Germline V gene sequence: CDR1 GTSNPN, CDR2 SVGIG (reference sequence). The V end lost 0 bases, the J end lost 9 bases, and 18 bases lay between the germline ends.

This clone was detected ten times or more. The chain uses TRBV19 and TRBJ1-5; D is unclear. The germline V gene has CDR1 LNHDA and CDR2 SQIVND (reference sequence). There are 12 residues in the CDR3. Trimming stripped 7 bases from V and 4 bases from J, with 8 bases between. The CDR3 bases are TGTGCCAGTAAGTTTCAGAATCAGCCCCAGCATTTT. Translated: CASKFQNQPQHF.

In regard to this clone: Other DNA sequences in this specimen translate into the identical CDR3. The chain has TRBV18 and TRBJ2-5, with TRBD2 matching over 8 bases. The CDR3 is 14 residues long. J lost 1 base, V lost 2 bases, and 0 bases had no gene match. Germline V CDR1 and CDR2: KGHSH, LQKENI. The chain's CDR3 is CASSPTSGQETQYF. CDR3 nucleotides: TGTGCCAGCTCACCAACTAGCGGCCAAGAGACCCAGTACTTC. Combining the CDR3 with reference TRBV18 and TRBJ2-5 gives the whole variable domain NAGVMQNPRHLVRRRGQEARLRCSPMKGHSHVYWYRQLPEEGLKFMVYLQKENIIDESGMPKERFSAEFPKEGPSILRIQQVVRGDSAAYFCASSPTSGQETQYFGPGTRLLVL.

CDR3 protein: CAWSGGGEQYF. The CDR3 nucleotides are TGTGCCTGGAGTGGGGGTGGCGAGCAGTACTTC. The rearrangement uses TRBV30 and TRBJ2-7; D is unresolved. V lost 1 base and J 6 bases, leaving 7 bases between the germline ends. The germline V gene has CDR1 GTSNPN and CDR2 SVGIG (reference sequence). The CDR3 is 11 amino acids.

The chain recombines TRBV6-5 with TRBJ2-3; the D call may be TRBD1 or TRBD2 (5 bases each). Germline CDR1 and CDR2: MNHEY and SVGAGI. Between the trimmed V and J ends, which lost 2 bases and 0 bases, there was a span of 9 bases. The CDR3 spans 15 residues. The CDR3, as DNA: TGTGCCAGCAGTTACGACGGGACCAGCACAGATACGCAGTATTTT. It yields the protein CASSYDGTSTDTQYF.

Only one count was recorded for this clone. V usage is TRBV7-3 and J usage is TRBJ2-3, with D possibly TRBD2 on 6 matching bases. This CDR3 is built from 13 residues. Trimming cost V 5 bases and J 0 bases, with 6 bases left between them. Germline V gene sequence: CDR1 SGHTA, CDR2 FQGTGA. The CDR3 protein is CASSGTSTDTQYF. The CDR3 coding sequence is TGTGCCAGCAGCGGGACTAGCACAGATACGCAGTATTTT. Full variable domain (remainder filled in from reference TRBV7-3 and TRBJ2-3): GAGVSQTPSNKVTEKGKYVELRCDPISGHTALYWYRQSLGQGPEFLIYFQGTGAADDSGLPNDRFFAVRPEGSVSTLKIQRTERGDSAVYLCASSGTSTDTQYFGPGTRLTVL.

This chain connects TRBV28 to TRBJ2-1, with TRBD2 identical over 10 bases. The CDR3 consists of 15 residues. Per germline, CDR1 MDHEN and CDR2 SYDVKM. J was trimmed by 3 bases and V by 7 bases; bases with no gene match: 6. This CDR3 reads CASNLIAGGYNEQFF. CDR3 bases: TGTGCCAGCAACCTAATAGCGGGGGGCTACAATGAGCAGTTCTTC.

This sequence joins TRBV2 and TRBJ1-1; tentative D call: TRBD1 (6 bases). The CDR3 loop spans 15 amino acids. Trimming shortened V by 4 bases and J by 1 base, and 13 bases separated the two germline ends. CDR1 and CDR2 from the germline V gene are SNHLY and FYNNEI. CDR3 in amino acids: CASSVETGQNTEAFF. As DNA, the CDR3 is TGTGCCAGCAGTGTCGAAACAGGGCAGAACACTGAAGCTTTCTTT.

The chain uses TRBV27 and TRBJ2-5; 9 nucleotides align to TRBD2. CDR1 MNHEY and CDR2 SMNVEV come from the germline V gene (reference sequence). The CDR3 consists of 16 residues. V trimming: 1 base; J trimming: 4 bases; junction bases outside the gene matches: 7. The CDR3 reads CASSLLPSGTGETQYF. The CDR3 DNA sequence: TGTGCCAGCAGTTTATTGCCTAGCGGGACGGGAGAGACCCAGTACTTC.

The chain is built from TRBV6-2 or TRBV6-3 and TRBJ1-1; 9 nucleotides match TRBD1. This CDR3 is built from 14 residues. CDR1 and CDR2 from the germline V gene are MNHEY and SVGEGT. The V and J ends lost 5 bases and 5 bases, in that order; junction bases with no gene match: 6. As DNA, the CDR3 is TGTGCCAGCAGTCTCGGGACAGGGATGACTGAAGCTTTCTTT. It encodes CASSLGTGMTEAFF.

The CDR3 spells CASSLLGTSSYNEQFF. The CDR3 DNA sequence: TGTGCCAGCAGTTTATTAGGGACAAGTTCCTACAATGAGCAGTTCTTC. The gene calls are TRBV28 and TRBJ2-1, with D tentatively TRBD1 (6 bases). The CDR3 is made up of 16 amino acids. The germline V gene has CDR1 MDHEN and CDR2 SYDVKM. The V end lost 1 base, the J end lost 1 base, and 11 bases lay between the germline ends.